A selection of T cell receptor beta chains follows, all from one sample in a study of response to subunit inactivated influenza vaccine. A single record per CDR3 protein comes from TCRdb applying MiXCR to the RT-PCR reads. Seen here are a few hundred thousand distinct CDR3 sequences, about 10% observed once, and the top ten hold 9.5% to 11%. These records were also assigned to another study, of T cells expressing NK-cell markers.

Sample: PBMCs from blood, taken on the day of vaccination. The receptors were sampled from a man aged 45-65 years who received an inactivated influenza vaccine. CDR3s include the opening cysteine and the closing phenylalanine or tryptophan. The D gene is left open where the match is weak. Clone size, where shown, is once, few, many, or a class for clones that have expanded.

TRBV7-9	-	TRBJ1-2	few	TGTGCCAGCAGCTTAACAGGCAACACGAACTATGGCTACACCTTC	CASSLTGNTNYGYTF
TRBV5-1	TRBD2	TRBJ2-3	few	TGCGCCAGCAGCTCTGGGGGGGAAAGCACAGATACGCAGTATTTT	CASSSGGESTDTQYF
TRBV18	TRBD2	TRBJ2-7	few	TGTGCCAGCCATAGCGGGGGCCCCTACGAGCAGTACTTC	CASHSGGPYEQYF
TRBV28	TRBD2	TRBJ2-7	-	TGTGCCAGCACCACCAGGCAGAGCGGGAAACCCAACTACGAGCAGTACTTC	CASTTRQSGKPNYEQYF
TRBV7-2	-	TRBJ2-1	-	TGTGCCAGCAGCGCCCCGACAGTGTTAGGCGAGCAGTTCTTC	CASSAPTVLGEQFF
TRBV12-3/TRBV12-4	-	TRBJ2-3	-	TGTGCCAGCAGTTTGTGGGTAGCCGGAGATACGCAGTATTTT	CASSLWVAGDTQYF
TRBV5-1	TRBD2	TRBJ2-2	many	TGCGCCAGCAGCTTGACCGGACTAGCGGGGGACGGGGAGCTGTTTTTT	CASSLTGLAGDGELFF
TRBV7-9	-	TRBJ2-7	few	TGTGCCAGCAGCAGTCGCTTCAGGGGCCGCTACGAGCAGTACTTC	CASSSRFRGRYEQYF
TRBV7-6	TRBD1	TRBJ2-7	many	TGTGCCAGCAGTCCCACCGGGACAGAAGTTCCCTACGAGCAGTACTTC	CASSPTGTEVPYEQYF
TRBV9	-	TRBJ2-3	-	TGTGCCAGCAGCGTAGCAGGGGTTGGAGGCACAGATACGCAGTATTTT	CASSVAGVGGTDTQYF
TRBV5-1	TRBD1	TRBJ2-7	-	TGCGCCAGCAGCTCCGGACAGGGGAAGGCATTCTACGAGCAGTACTTC	CASSSGQGKAFYEQYF
TRBV10-3	-	TRBJ1-6	-	TGTGCCATCAGACAGGACTATAATTCACCCCTCCACTTT	CAIRQDYNSPLHF
TRBV12-3/TRBV12-4	-	TRBJ2-6	many	TGTGCCAGCACCCCCGGGGGGGCCAACGTCCTGACTTTC	CASTPGGANVLTF
TRBV7-9	TRBD1	TRBJ2-1	-	TGTGCCAGCAGCTTAGGTCTTGGGACAGGGATACATGAGCAGTTCTTC	CASSLGLGTGIHEQFF
TRBV4-2	-	TRBJ2-3	-	TGTGCCAGCAGCCAGGGATCGAGGGGTAGCACAGATACGCAGTATTTT	CASSQGSRGSTDTQYF
TRBV7-9	-	TRBJ2-5	many	TGTGCCAGCAGCTTAGCGCCAAGCGGGCAGACCCAGTACTTC	CASSLAPSGQTQYF
TRBV7-2	-	TRBJ2-1	many	TGTGCCAGCAGCTCCGGCGGAGGCTCCTACAATGAGCAGTTCTTC	CASSSGGGSYNEQFF
TRBV20-1	TRBD1	TRBJ2-7	few	TGCAGTGCTAGAGGCCGGGACAGGGTGGGTGAGCAGTACTTC	CSARGRDRVGEQYF
TRBV12-3/TRBV12-4	-	TRBJ1-5	few	TGTGCCAGCAGTCCCGGCCGGATAAGCAATCAGCCCCAGCATTTT	CASSPGRISNQPQHF
TRBV28	-	TRBJ2-7	few	TGTGCCAGCAGTTTATTCAGGGGCCGATACGAGCAGTACTTC	CASSLFRGRYEQYF
TRBV3-1	-	TRBJ1-2	few	TGTGCCAGCAGCCAAGCTAAGCGGGGCTACACCTTC	CASSQAKRGYTF
TRBV10-3	-	TRBJ1-5	few	TGTGCCATCAGTGATCGAGGGGGCAATCAGCCCCAGCATTTT	CAISDRGGNQPQHF
TRBV28	-	TRBJ1-6	many	TGTGCCAGCAGCATCCCCTCGGGCCGAAATTCACCCCTCCACTTT	CASSIPSGRNSPLHF
TRBV5-1	-	TRBJ1-1	few	TGCGCCAGCAAAGGGGGGATGAACACTGAAGCTTTCTTT	CASKGGMNTEAFF
TRBV3-1	-	TRBJ2-7	many	TGTGCCAGCAGCCATACGGTGGGTAGCTACGAGCAGTACTTC	CASSHTVGSYEQYF
TRBV5-1	-	TRBJ2-2	few	TGCGCCAGCAGCCTAACTACAGGCACCGGGGAGCTGTTTTTT	CASSLTTGTGELFF
TRBV5-1	-	TRBJ2-7	few	TGCGCCAGCAGCGTTACGGGAGATATCTACGAGCAGTACTTC	CASSVTGDIYEQYF
TRBV7-2	TRBD1	TRBJ1-1	few	TGTGCCAGCAGTATGGAATCTATGGGACAGGGATTGACTGAAGCTTTCTTT	CASSMESMGQGLTEAFF
TRBV4-3	-	TRBJ2-7	-	TGCGCCAGCAGCCTCCGCTTGGACGGCTACGAGCAGTACTTC	CASSLRLDGYEQYF
TRBV5-5	-	TRBJ2-2	-	TGTGCCAGCAGCTTGCGTCGGGGCCAGACCGGGGAGCTGTTTTTT	CASSLRRGQTGELFF
TRBV29-1	-	TRBJ2-1	many	TGCAGCGTTGACCGGGCGAATGAGCAGTTCTTC	CSVDRANEQFF
TRBV12-3/TRBV12-4	-	TRBJ2-1	-	TGTGCCAGCAGTTGGGACAGGGTCTCCTCTAGCGGGAGAAATGAGCAGTTCTTC	CASSWDRVSSSGRNEQFF
TRBV6-1	TRBD1	TRBJ1-4	-	TGTGCCAGCGGTCCGGGACAGGGGACTGGAGGGCCGGAGAAACTGTTTTTT	CASGPGQGTGGPEKLFF
TRBV28	-	TRBJ1-2	-	TGTGCCAGCAGTTTATATGGGGTAGGCTATGGCTACACCTTC	CASSLYGVGYGYTF
TRBV7-8	-	TRBJ1-2	few	TGTGCCAGCAGCGCCTGGACGGATACACCCTTAGGCTATGGCTACACCTTC	CASSAWTDTPLGYGYTF
TRBV24-1	TRBD2	TRBJ2-2	few	TGTGCCACCAGTGACAAGGGACTAGGTAGCCCCAGGACCGGGGAGCTGTTTTTT	CATSDKGLGSPRTGELFF
TRBV20-1	TRBD2	TRBJ2-1	few	TGCAGTGCTAGACCAAAGGGACTAGTCTCATACAATGAGCAGTTCTTC	CSARPKGLVSYNEQFF
TRBV11-2	-	TRBJ2-3	-	TGTGCCAGCAGCTTGGACTGGAAGACTGGTACGCAGTATTTT	CASSLDWKTGTQYF
TRBV5-1	TRBD2	TRBJ2-5	few	TGCGCCAGCAGCCTATACTCCACTAGCGGGGAGACCCAGTACTTC	CASSLYSTSGETQYF
TRBV20-1	-	TRBJ2-7	-	TGCAGTGTGTACGAGCAGTACTTC	CSVYEQYF
TRBV29-1	TRBD1	TRBJ1-2	few	TGCAGCGTTGCGAGGATGGGACAGGGGTATGGCTACACCTTC	CSVARMGQGYGYTF
TRBV4-3	TRBD2	TRBJ2-5	-	TGCGCCAGCAGCCAAGATGGTTTATCTAGCGGGAACCAAGAGACCCAGTACTTC	CASSQDGLSSGNQETQYF
TRBV6-5	-	TRBJ2-4	many	TGTGCCAGCAGTTACTCGACCGTCGGAAACATTCAGTACTTC	CASSYSTVGNIQYF
TRBV7-6	-	TRBJ2-2	-	TGTGCCAGCAGCTTAATCGGAGGGAGGTCCGGGGAGCTGTTTTTT	CASSLIGGRSGELFF